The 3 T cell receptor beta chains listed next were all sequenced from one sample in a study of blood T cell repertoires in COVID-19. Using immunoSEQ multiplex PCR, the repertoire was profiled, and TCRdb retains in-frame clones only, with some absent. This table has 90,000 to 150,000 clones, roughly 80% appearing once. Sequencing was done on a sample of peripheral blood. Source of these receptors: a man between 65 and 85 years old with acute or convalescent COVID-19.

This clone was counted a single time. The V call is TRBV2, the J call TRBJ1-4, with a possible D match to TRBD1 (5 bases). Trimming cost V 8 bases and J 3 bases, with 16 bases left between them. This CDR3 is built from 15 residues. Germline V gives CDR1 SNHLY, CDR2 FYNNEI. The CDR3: CASLGRQNPNEKLFF. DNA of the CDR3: TGTGCCAGCTTGGGGCGCCAGAACCCTAATGAAAAACTGTTTTTT.

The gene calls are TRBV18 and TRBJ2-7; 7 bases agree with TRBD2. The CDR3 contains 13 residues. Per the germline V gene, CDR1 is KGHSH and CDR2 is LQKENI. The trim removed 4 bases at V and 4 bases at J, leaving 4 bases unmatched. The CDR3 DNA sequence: TGTGCCAGCTCACTTGGGAGGGTTTACGAGCAGTACTTC. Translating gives CASSLGRVYEQYF.

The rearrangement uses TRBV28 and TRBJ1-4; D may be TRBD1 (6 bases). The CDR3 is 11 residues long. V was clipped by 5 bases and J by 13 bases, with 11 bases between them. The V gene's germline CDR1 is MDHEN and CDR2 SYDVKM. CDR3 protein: CASSPRQALFF. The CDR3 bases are TGTGCCAGCAGTCCTCGACAGGCACTGTTTTTT.